The 23 T cell receptor beta chains below were found in one sample sequenced in a study of cytomegalovirus exposure and HLA in healthy donors. PCR was performed using 60 Vbeta and 13 Jbeta primers. Using immunoSEQ multiplex PCR, the repertoire was profiled, and TCRdb retains in-frame clones only, with some absent. The sample carries about 190,000 clones, around 86% recorded once. The sequenced material came from PBMCs. The receptors here all came from a woman aged 18-30 years in good health and CMV-seronegative.

This clone appeared once. The V gene is TRBV4-1, the J gene TRBJ2-1, with 12 bases identical to TRBD2. The V gene's germline CDR1 is MGHRA and CDR2 YSYEKL. Trimming cost V 0 bases and J 10 bases; bases outside gene matches: 4. The CDR3 totals 15 residues. Here the CDR3 DNA reads TGCGCCAGCAGCCAAGACCCTGGACTAGCGGGAGAGCAGTTCTTC. This translates into CASSQDPGLAGEQFF.

The chain links TRBV30 to TRBJ2-5, with TRBD1 matching over 7 bases. The CDR3 totals 13 residues. The V gene's germline CDR1 is GTSNPN and CDR2 SVGIG (reference sequence). The V gene end was trimmed by 5 bases and the J gene end by 2 bases; junction bases not matched to a gene: 5. The CDR3 coding sequence is TGTGCCTGGTCCGGGACAGTACAAGAGACCCAGTACTTC. Protein sequence: CAWSGTVQETQYF.

The CDR3 DNA sequence: TGTGCCAGCAGCTTAGTGTACGAGCAGTACTTC. Protein: CASSLVYEQYF. The chain recombines TRBV7-2 with TRBJ2-5; no clear D gene. The J call may be in error: the DNA end matches TRBJ2-7 better. Germline V lookup: CDR1 SGHTA, CDR2 FQGNSA. The CDR3 is made up of 11 amino acids.

Only a few counts were recorded for this clone. The chain recombines TRBV6-4 with TRBJ1-1; D is unclear. The CDR3 extends over 14 amino acids. Trimming pared 0 bases from V and 1 base from J, leaving 6 bases between. CDR1 and CDR2 from the germline V gene are MRHNA and SNTAGT. This chain's CDR3 is CASSDSEENTEAFF. The CDR3 DNA reads as TGTGCCAGCAGTGACTCGGAGGAGAACACTGAAGCTTTCTTT.

This clone appeared a few times. The CDR3 nucleotides read TGCGCCAGCAGCCAGGTCACGGGTGGCAATCAGCCCCAGCATTTT. Protein: CASSQVTGGNQPQHF. This chain links TRBV4-1 with TRBJ1-5; D gene unclear. The CDR3 has 15 residues. Germline V lookup: CDR1 MGHRA, CDR2 YSYEKL. V was shortened by 3 bases and J by 2 bases, with 11 bases between the two germline ends.

The chain is built from TRBV28 and TRBJ1-3; TRBD1 might be the D (5 bases). This CDR3 has 17 residues. From germline, CDR1 is MDHEN and CDR2 SYDVKM. The V gene lost 6 bases and the J gene lost 7 bases, with 25 bases spanning the gap. The CDR3 DNA is TGTGCCAGCAGACCCGCCCCACAGGCGGGGGTAGGGAACACCATATATTTT. Translated: CASRPAPQAGVGNTIYF.

The chain employs TRBV28 and TRBJ1-2; 7 bases align to TRBD1. CDR1 MDHEN and CDR2 SYDVKM come from the germline V gene. CDR3 length equals 12 residues. After removal of 7 bases from V and 8 bases from J, the junction contained 7 bases not matched to a gene. CDR3 nucleotides: TGTGCCAGCAATACAGGGGTGGGAGGCTACACCTTC. It encodes CASNTGVGGYTF.

The chain carries TRBV9 and TRBJ2-5; 8 bases fit TRBD2. Trimming removed 3 bases from V and 2 bases from J; junction bases left unmatched: 6. The V gene's germline CDR1 is SGDLS and CDR2 YYNGEE. The CDR3 runs 15 residues. CDR3 region: CASSGGLGLQETQYF. DNA of the CDR3: TGTGCCAGCAGCGGGGGACTAGGCCTACAAGAGACCCAGTACTTC.

This chain uses TRBV7-9 with TRBJ1-1; a possible D gene is TRBD1 (6 bases). Trimming left V 4 bases short and J 5 bases short, with 14 bases between. CDR3 length equals 14 residues. In germline, CDR1 is SEHNR, CDR2 FQNEAQ (reference sequence). CDR3 DNA sequence: TGTGCCAGCAGCTCCAGGGGAAGGGGAACTGAAGCTTTCTTT. It specifies CASSSRGRGTEAFF.

DNA for the CDR3: TGTGCCAGCAGCCCAGGCGGACACACGAACACTGAAGCTTTCTTT. Its translation: CASSPGGHTNTEAFF. The chain carries TRBV7-9 and TRBJ1-1; D is possibly TRBD1 (5 bases). This CDR3 comprises 15 residues. V lost 5 bases and J lost 1, with 14 bases in between. Germline V gene sequence: CDR1 SEHNR, CDR2 FQNEAQ (reference sequence).

The V gene is TRBV2, the J gene TRBJ2-2, with 7 bases identical to TRBD1. This CDR3 region has 15 residues. Per germline, CDR1 SNHLY and CDR2 FYNNEI. V lost 2 bases to trimming and J lost 2 bases; unmatched junction nucleotides: 2. This CDR3 is CASSEQGVNTGELFF. DNA for the CDR3: TGTGCCAGCAGTGAACAGGGGGTCAACACCGGGGAGCTGTTTTTT.

The chain is built from TRBV7-2 and TRBJ1-3, with 10 bases matching TRBD1. The CDR3 covers 16 residues. V lost 5 bases and J lost 0; bases outside the gene matches: 4. Germline CDR1 and CDR2: SGHTA and FQGNSA. This chain's CDR3 is CASSPGTGASGNTIYF. DNA for the CDR3: TGTGCCAGCAGCCCCGGGACAGGGGCCTCTGGAAACACCATATATTTT.

The genes are TRBV5-6 and TRBJ2-4; possible D gene TRBD1, 6 bases. From germline, CDR1 is SGHDT and CDR2 YYEEEE. V was cut by 2 bases and J by 3 bases, with 9 bases left in between. The CDR3 has 14 amino acids. The CDR3 here is CASSFRDNKNIQYF. The CDR3 nucleotides are TGTGCCAGCAGCTTCCGGGACAACAAAAACATTCAGTACTTC.

The chain employs TRBV30 and TRBJ2-2; TRBD1 matches 11 bases. The CDR3 is 18 residues long. V trimming: 2 bases; J trimming: 7 bases; junction bases outside the gene matches: 15. Germline V gene lookup returns CDR1 GTSNPN and CDR2 SVGIG (reference sequence). The CDR3 spells CAWSNKMGQGDEHGELFF. CDR3 coding DNA: TGTGCCTGGAGTAACAAGATGGGACAGGGGGACGAGCACGGGGAGCTGTTTTTT.

The chain couples TRBV5-4 to TRBJ2-7; TRBD1 aligns across 7 bases. Losses at the gene ends were 4 bases for V and 2 bases for J; bases not matched to a gene: 9. The CDR3 totals 15 residues. Germline V CDR1 and CDR2: SGHNT, YYREEE (reference sequence). The CDR3, as DNA: TGTGCCAGCAGCAACGACAGGGTAGATCCCTACGAGCAGTACTTC. This codes for CASSNDRVDPYEQYF.

This clone was detected only a few times. The chain is built from TRBV6-1 and TRBJ2-5; 10 bases match TRBD2. The CDR3 has 15 residues. Losses at the gene ends were 2 bases for V and 4 bases for J; bases not matched to a gene: 4. CDR1 and CDR2 (germline): MNHNS, SASEGT. The CDR3 reads CASSESSGGAETQYF. The CDR3 region has the DNA TGTGCCAGCAGTGAATCCAGCGGGGGGGCAGAGACCCAGTACTTC.

A word on this clone: The germline gene is not matched at one end of the junction; a read error may be the cause. The rearrangement joins TRBV7-9 to TRBJ1-5, with 12 bases aligning to TRBD1. CDR3 length: 16 residues. CDR1 is SEHNR and CDR2 is FQNEAQ in the germline V gene (reference sequence). In nucleotides, the CDR3 is TGTTCCAGCAGCACCGGGACAGGGGGCATGGGTCAGCCCCAGCATTTT. This translates into CSSSTGTGGMGQPQHF.

Comment on this clone: Its ends do not fully match the called genes, so a read error is possible. The sample has other DNA sequences that encode this CDR3 too. The chain has TRBV27 and TRBJ2-7; weak D call: TRBD1 (6 bases). The CDR3 runs 16 residues. Germline CDR1 and CDR2: MNHEY and SMNVEV (reference sequence). The CDR3 spells CASSPRQASSSYEQYF. Written as DNA, the CDR3 is TGTGCCAGCAGTCCGCGACAGGCTTCAAGCTCCTATGAGCAGTACTTC.

The rearrangement uses TRBV5-1 and TRBJ1-2; 7 bases are shared with TRBD1. V trimming: 5 bases; J trimming: 6 bases; junction bases outside the gene matches: 7. Germline V gene data show CDR1 as SGHRS and CDR2 as YFSETQ. The CDR3 contains 13 residues. In nucleotides, the CDR3 is TGCGCCAGCAGTCGGGACAGCCCCAATGGCTACACCTTC. This gives the protein CASSRDSPNGYTF. Combining the CDR3 with reference TRBV5-1 and TRBJ1-2 gives the whole variable domain KAGVTQTPRYLIKTRGQQVTLSCSPISGHRSVSWYQQTPGQGLQFLFEYFSETQRNKGNFPGRFSGRQFSNSRSEMNVSTLELGDSALYLCASSRDSPNGYTFGSGTRLTVV.

CDR3 in amino acids: CASSLQGAAETEAFF. CDR3 DNA: TGCGCCAGCAGCTTACAGGGGGCGGCGGAGACTGAAGCTTTCTTT. This chain links TRBV5-1 with TRBJ1-1; 9 bases match TRBD1. CDR1 is SGHRS and CDR2 is YFSETQ in the germline V gene. The CDR3 has 15 amino acids. The ends lost 2 bases at V and 5 bases at J; junction bases unmatched: 7.

The V and J genes are TRBV10-1 and TRBJ2-5; tentatively, D is TRBD2 (7 bases). CDR3 length equals 16 residues. V shed 0 bases and J shed 2 bases, with 13 bases lying between them. The V gene's germline CDR1 is WNHNN and CDR2 SYGVQD (reference sequence). This CDR3 is CASSESGGGLQETQYF. CDR3 nucleotides: TGCGCCAGCAGTGAGTCAGGGGGGGGGCTACAAGAGACCCAGTACTTC.

The rearrangement joins TRBV7-9 to TRBJ1-5; 12 positions agree with TRBD1. Trimming cost V 1 base and J 5 bases; bases outside gene matches: 3. The CDR3 covers 16 residues. Germline V lookup: CDR1 SEHNR, CDR2 FQNEAQ (reference sequence). The CDR3 DNA reads TGTGCCAGCAGCTTAGTGGGACAGGGGGCTCATCAGCCCCAGCATTTT. Translating it yields CASSLVGQGAHQPQHF.

The J gene is TRBJ2-3, the V gene TRBV30, with D perhaps TRBD1 (6 bases). The germline V gene encodes CDR1 GTSNPN and CDR2 SVGIG (reference sequence). Trimming pared 3 bases from V and 5 bases from J, leaving 12 bases between. The CDR3 length is 13 residues. CDR3 in amino acids: CAWRPRGRDTQYF. The CDR3 bases are TGTGCCTGGAGACCAAGGGGGAGAGATACGCAGTATTTT.